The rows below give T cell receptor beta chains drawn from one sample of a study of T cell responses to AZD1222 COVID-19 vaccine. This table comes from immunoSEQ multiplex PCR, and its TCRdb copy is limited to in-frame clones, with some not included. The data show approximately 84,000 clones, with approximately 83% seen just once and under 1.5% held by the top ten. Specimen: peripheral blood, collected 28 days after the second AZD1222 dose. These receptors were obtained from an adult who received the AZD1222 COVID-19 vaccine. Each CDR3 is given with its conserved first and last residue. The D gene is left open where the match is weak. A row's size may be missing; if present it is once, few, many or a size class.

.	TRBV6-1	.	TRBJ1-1	TGTGCCAGCAGTGATGCTGGGAGATCCAAAGCTTTCTTT	CASSDAGRSKAFF
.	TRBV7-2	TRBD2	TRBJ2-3	TGTGCCAGCAGCGACCGTAGCGGGAGGTGGGCAGATACGCAGTATTTT	CASSDRSGRWADTQYF
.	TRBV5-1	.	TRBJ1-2	TGCGCCAGCAGTTTGGACACTCTCGGCTATGGCTACACCTTC	CASSLDTLGYGYTF
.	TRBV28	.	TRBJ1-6	TGTGCCACCTATCGACCCCTCGAGGCTTCACCCCTCCACTTT	CATYRPLEASPLHF
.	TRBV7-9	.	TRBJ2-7	TGTGCCAGCAGCTTCGGTGGCTCTGACGAGCAGTACTTC	CASSFGGSDEQYF
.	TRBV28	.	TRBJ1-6	TGTGCCAGCAGTTTATTGGGTCGGGGACCAGAAACCTATAATTCACCCCTCCACTTT	CASSLLGRGPETYNSPLHF
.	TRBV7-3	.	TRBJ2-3	TGTGCCAGCAGCTTAGGGACACTAGGAGTCACAGATACGCAGTATTTT	CASSLGTLGVTDTQYF
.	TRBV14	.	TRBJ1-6	TGTGCCAGCAGCCAAGATCTAGAGTCACCCCTCCACTTT	CASSQDLESPLHF
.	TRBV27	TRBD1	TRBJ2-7	TGTGCCAGCAGTTCCCGGGCAGGGGGCTACGAGCAGTACTTC	CASSSRAGGYEQYF
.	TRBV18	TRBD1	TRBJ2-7	TGTGCCAGCTCACCATCTTCGGGACAGGGCTACGAGCAGTACTTC	CASSPSSGQGYEQYF
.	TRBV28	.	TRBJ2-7	TGTGCCAGCGAGGGTTCAGGAACCACTCGCGCCTACGAGCAGTACTTC	CASEGSGTTRAYEQYF
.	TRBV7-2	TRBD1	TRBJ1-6	TGTGCCAGCAGCCTCAAGGGACAGTACTATAATTCACCCCTCCACTTT	CASSLKGQYYNSPLHF
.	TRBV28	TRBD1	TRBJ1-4	TGTGCCAGCAGAACCCCGGGACAGGGTCAAGAAAAACTGTTTTTT	CASRTPGQGQEKLFF
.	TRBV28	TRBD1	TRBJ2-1	TGTGCCAGCAGTTCCCCATACAGGGGTGGTGAGCAGTTCTTC	CASSSPYRGGEQFF
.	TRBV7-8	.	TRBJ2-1	TGTGCCAGCAGCTTCAAAGGCTACAATGAGCAGTTCTTC	CASSFKGYNEQFF
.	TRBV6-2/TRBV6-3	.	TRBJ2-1	TGTGCCAGCAGTGCCGGACTATACAATGAGCAGTTCTTC	CASSAGLYNEQFF
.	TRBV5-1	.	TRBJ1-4	TGCGCCAGCAGCCGTGAGGGGTGGGGTGAAAAACTGTTTTTT	CASSREGWGEKLFF
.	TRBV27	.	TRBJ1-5	TGTGCCAGCAGTTTGAAGGGGGGACGTCAGCCCCAGCATTTT	CASSLKGGRQPQHF
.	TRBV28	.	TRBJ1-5	TGTGCCAGCAGTTTACGGGGGGGTTCAGATAGCAATCAGCCCCAGCATTTT	CASSLRGGSDSNQPQHF
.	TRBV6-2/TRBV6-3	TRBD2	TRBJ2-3	TGTGCCAGCAGTCCCCCCTTAGCGGGAGGGCCCGCAGATACGCAGTATTTT	CASSPPLAGGPADTQYF
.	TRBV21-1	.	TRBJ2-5	TGTGCCAGCAGTTACGGGCGTCAAGAGACCCAGTACTTC	CASSYGRQETQYF
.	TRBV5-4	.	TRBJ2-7	TGTGCCAGCAGCTTGACCGGGATGGAGCAGTACTTC	CASSLTGMEQYF
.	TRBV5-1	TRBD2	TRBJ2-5	TGCGCCAGCAGCCCCAGACTAGCGGGAGCTGGAGAGACCCAGTACTTC	CASSPRLAGAGETQYF
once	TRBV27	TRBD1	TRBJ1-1	TGTGCCAGCAGTTTATCCTACCCCGGGACAGGGGCGGCTTTCTTT	CASSLSYPGTGAAFF
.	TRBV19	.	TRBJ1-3	TGTGCCAGTAGTATGTTCGGTGCTGGACCTGGAAACACCATATATTTT	CASSMFGAGPGNTIYF
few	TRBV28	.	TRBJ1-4	TGTGCCAGCAGTTTTTACGGGACTAATGAAAAACTGTTTTTT	CASSFYGTNEKLFF
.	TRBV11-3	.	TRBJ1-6	TGTGCCAGCAGTCAGAGATTTAATTCACCCCTCCACTTT	CASSQRFNSPLHF
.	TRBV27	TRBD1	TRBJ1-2	TGTGCCAGCAGTTTGGGACAGGGTATCGGCTACACCTTC	CASSLGQGIGYTF
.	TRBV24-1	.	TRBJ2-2	TGTGCCACCACCCAAGGGGGCACCGGGGAGCTGTTTTTT	CATTQGGTGELFF